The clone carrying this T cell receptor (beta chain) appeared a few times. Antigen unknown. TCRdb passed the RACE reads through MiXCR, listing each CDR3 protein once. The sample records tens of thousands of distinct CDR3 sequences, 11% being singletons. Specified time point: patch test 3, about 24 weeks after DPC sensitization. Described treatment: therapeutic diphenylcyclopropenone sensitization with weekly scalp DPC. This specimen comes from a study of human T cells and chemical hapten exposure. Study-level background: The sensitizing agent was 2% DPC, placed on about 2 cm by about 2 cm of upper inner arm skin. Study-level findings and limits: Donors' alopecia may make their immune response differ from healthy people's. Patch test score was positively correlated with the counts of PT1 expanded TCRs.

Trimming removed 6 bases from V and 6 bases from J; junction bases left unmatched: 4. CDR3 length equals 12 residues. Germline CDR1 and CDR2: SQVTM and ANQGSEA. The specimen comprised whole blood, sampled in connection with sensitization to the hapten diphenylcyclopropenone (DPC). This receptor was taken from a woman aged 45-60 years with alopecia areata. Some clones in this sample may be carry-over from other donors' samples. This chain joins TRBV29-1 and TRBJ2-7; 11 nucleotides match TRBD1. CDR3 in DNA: TGCAGCGTCCGGACAGGGGGCACCGAGCAGTACTTC. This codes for CSVRTGGTEQYF.